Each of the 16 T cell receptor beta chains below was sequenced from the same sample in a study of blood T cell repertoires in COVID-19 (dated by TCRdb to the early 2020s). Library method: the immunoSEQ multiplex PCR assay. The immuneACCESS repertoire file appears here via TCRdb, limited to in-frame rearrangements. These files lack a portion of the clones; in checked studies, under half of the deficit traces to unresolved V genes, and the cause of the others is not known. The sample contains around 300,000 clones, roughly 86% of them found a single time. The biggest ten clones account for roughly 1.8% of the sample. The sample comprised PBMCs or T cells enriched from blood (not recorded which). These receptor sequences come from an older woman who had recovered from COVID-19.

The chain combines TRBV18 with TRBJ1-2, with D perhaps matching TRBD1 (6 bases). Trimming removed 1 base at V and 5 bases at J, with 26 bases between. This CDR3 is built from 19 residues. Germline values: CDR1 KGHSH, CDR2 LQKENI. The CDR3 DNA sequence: TGTGCCAGCTCACCACTCGGGGTTCAGGGGCCATTTTATTCTTATGGCTACACCTTC. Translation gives CASSPLGVQGPFYSYGYTF.

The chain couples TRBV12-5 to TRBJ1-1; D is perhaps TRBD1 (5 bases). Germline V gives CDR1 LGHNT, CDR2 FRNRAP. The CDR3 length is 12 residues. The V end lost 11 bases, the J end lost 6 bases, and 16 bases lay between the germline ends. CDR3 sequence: CAGPGERAEAFF. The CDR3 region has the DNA TGTGCTGGCCCGGGGGAGCGGGCTGAAGCTTTCTTT.

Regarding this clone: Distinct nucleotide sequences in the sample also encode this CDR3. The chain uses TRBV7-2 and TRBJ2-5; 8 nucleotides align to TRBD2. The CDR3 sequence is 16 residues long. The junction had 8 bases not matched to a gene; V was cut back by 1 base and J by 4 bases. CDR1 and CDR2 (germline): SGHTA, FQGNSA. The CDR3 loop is CASSLGLAGGRETQYF. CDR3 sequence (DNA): TGTGCCAGCAGCTTAGGGCTAGCGGGCGGACGAGAGACCCAGTACTTC.

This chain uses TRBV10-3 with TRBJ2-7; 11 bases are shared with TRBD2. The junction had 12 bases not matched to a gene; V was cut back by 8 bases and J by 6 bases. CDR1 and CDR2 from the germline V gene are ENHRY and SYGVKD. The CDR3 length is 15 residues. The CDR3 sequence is CAIGTRLAGGGEQYF. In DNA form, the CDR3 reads TGTGCCATCGGAACCCGGCTAGCGGGGGGAGGCGAGCAGTACTTC.

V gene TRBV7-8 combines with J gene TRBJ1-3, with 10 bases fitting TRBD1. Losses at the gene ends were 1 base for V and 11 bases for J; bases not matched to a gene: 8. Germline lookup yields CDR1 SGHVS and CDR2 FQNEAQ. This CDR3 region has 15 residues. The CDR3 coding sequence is TGTGCCAGCAGCTTAGATAGGGACAGGGGCAGTTCCATATATTTT. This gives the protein CASSLDRDRGSSIYF. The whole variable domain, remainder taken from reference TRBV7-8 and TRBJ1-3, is GAGVSQSPRYKVAKRGQDVALRCDPISGHVSLFWYQQALGQGPEFLTYFQNEAQLDKSGLPSDRFFAERPEGSVSTLKIQRTQQEDSAVYLCASSLDRDRGSSIYFGEGSWLTVV.

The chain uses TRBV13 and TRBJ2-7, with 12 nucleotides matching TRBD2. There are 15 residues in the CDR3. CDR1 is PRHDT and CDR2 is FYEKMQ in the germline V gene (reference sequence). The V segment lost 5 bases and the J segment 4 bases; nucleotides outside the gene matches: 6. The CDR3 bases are TGTGCCAGCAGCGCCCGACTAGCGGGAGATTACGAGCAGTACTTC. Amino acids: CASSARLAGDYEQYF.

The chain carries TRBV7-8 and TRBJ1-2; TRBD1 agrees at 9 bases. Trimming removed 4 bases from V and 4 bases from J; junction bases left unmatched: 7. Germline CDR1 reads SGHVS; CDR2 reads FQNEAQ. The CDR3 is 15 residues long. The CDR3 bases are TGTGCCAGCAGCTCGAGCGGGACAGGGTTCTATGGCTACACCTTC. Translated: CASSSSGTGFYGYTF.

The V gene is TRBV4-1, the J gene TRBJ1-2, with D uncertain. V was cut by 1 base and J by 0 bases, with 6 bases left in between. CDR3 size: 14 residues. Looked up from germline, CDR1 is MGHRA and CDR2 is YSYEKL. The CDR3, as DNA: TGCGCCAGCAGCCAAGGCACAGCTAACTATGGCTACACCTTC. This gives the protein CASSQGTANYGYTF.

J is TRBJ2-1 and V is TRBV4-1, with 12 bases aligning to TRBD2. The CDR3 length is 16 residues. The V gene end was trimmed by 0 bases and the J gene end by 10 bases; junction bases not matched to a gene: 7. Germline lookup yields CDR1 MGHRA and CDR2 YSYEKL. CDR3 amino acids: CASSQDRSSGGVEQFF. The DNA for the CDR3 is TGCGCCAGCAGCCAAGATCGGTCTAGCGGGGGGGTAGAGCAGTTCTTC.

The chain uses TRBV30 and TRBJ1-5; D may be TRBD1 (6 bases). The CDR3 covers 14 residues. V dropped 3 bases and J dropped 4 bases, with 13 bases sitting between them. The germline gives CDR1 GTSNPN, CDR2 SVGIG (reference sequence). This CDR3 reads CAWSTGTTNQPQHF. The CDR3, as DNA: TGTGCCTGGAGCACCGGGACAACGAATCAGCCCCAGCATTTT. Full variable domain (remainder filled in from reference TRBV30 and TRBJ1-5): SQTIHQWPATLVQPVGSPLSLECTVEGTSNPNLYWYRQAAGRGLQLLFYSVGIGQISSEVPQNLSASRPQDRQFILSSKKLLLSDSGFYLCAWSTGTTNQPQHFGDGTRLSIL.

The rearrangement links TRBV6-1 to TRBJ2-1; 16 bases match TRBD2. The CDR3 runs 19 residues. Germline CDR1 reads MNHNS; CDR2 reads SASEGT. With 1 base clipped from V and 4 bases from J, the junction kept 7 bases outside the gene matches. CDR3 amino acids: CASSEEDGGLAGGYNEQFF. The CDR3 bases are TGTGCCAGCAGTGAAGAGGATGGGGGACTAGCGGGAGGGTACAATGAGCAGTTCTTC.

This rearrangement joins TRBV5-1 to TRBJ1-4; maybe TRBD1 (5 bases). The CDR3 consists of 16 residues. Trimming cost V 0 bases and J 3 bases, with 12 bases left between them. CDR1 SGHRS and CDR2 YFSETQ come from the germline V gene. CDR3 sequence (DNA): TGCGCCAGCAGCTTGGATTATGGGGCGCCTAATGAAAAACTGTTTTTT. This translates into CASSLDYGAPNEKLFF.

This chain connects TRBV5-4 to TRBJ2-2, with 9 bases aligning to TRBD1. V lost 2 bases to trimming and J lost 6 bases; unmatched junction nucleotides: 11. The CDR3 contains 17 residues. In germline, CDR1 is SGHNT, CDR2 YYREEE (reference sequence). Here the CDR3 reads CASSFRMRQGGAGELFF. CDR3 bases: TGTGCCAGCAGCTTTCGTATGAGACAGGGGGGGGCCGGGGAGCTGTTTTTT.

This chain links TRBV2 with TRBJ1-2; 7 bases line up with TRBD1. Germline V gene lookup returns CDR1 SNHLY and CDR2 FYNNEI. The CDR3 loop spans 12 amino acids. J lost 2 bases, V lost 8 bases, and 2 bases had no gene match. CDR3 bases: TGTGCCAGCGACAGGGCGAACTATGGCTACACCTTC. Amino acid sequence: CASDRANYGYTF. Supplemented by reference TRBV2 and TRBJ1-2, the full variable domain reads EPEVTQTPSHQVTQMGQEVILRCVPISNHLYFYWYRQILGQKVEFLVSFYNNEISEKSEIFDDQFSVERPDGSNFTLKIRSTKLEDSAMYFCASDRANYGYTFGSGTRLTVV.

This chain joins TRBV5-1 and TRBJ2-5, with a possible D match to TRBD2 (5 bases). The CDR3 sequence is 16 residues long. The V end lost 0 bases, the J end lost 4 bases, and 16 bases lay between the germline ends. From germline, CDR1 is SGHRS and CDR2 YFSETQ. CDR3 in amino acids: CASSLDGERIGETQYF. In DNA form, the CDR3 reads TGCGCCAGCAGCTTGGACGGGGAGAGGATAGGAGAGACCCAGTACTTC.

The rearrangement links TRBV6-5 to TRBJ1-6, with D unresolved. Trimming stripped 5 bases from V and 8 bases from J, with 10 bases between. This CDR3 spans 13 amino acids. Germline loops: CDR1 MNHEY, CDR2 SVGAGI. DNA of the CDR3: TGTGCCAGCAGTCGGGTCGGTGATTCACCCCTCCACTTT. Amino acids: CASSRVGDSPLHF.